The source of this T cell receptor beta chain is a study of blood T cells in healthy people across ages. Points from the study as a whole: While age rose, TCR beta diversity per million T cells dropped in a roughly linear way. With donor CMV status unknown, expanded clonotype changes were possibly confounded.

Researchers isolated at least 7 million PBMCs per sample. A J-beta primer mix and a sample-barcoded 5' primer were used in a second PCR of about 7 to 11 cycles. A 12-random-nucleotide template-switch adaptor tagged each cDNA molecule. TCRdb processed the 5' RACE reads anew with MiXCR; each CDR3 protein has one entry. The sample includes about 1,800,000 distinct CDR3 sequences, roughly 27% of them seen just once. As for this clonotype: Its target is unknown.

The ends were cut back, 3 bases at V and 4 bases at J, with 12 bases in the middle. The CDR3 totals 14 residues. Germline CDR1 reads MDHEN; CDR2 reads SYDVKM. The chain has TRBV28 and TRBJ1-2, with D maybe TRBD1 (6 bases). This clonotype was sampled from a woman aged 25-40 years in good health. Sequenced input: blood. CDR3 DNA sequence: TGTGCCAGCAGTTTGGACAGTATTTCCTATGGCTACACCTTC. Translated, it gives CASSLDSISYGYTF.